This paragraph covers one T cell receptor beta chain sequence. This clonotype was detected only a few times. The antigen this receptor binds is unknown. Base qualities are not recorded, but no much larger clone differs from it by a single base. This entry belongs to a study of T cell repertoires in cytomegalovirus infection (dated by TCRdb to the late 2010s). With regard to the full study: The peptide stimulations were aimed at well-studied HLA-B-restricted epitopes as well as recently identified HLA-C-restricted CMV epitopes, whose presentation resists viral immunomodulation. The HLA type of each donor mattered for the analysis, because public TCR beta signatures pointed to carriage of CMV infection along with the matching HLA type.

The investigation overall reported the following: Cumulative frequency of public TCR beta family members discriminated carriers of CMV infection plus the relevant HLA type in this cohort and an independent roughly 330-donor cohort. The ex vivo response was dominated by HLA-C-restricted CMV-specific TCR beta clonotypes, and the single most frequent clonotype in two of eight donors was supplied by these HLA-C-restricted clonotypes.

The sequencer listed for this sample is Illumina HiSeq 1500. In TCRdb, the public reads were trimmed at Q25 with fastp and aligned with MiXCR, with productive beta chains retained. Rows are unified per CDR3 protein, each entry keeping the most common DNA and genes. The table for this sample lists about 770,000 distinct CDR3 sequences; almost 30% of them were counted only once. Of the sample, less than 15% falls within the top ten clones. In light of the paper, this sample's treatment or condition label describes: in vitro stimulation with specific CMV peptide epitopes to enrich CMV-specific T cells. The germline V gene (reference sequence) yields MNHEY for CDR1 and SMNVEV for CDR2. There are 15 amino acids in the CDR3, from cysteine to phenylalanine inclusive. Only CDR3 DNA is held: 45 bases, read in frame from base 1. V lost 1 base and J lost 5 bases; the stretch between them is 11 bases long.

This material consisted of cultured CD8+ T cells from PBMCs, taken from culture after CMV antigen stimulation. The sequence derives from a human donor in good health (CMV status not recorded). Some clones in this sample may be carry-over from other donors' samples. This receptor chain uses TRBV27 and TRBJ1-4, with no reliable assignment of the D segment. The nucleotide sequence reads as follows: TGTGCCAGCAGTTTATTCGGTGTTATAAATGAAAAACTGTTTTTT. Translated, this is CASSLFGVINEKLFF.